The rows below give T cell receptor beta chains drawn from one sample of a study of blood T cell repertoires in COVID-19. Sequenced by immunoSEQ multiplex PCR; TCRdb stores in-frame clones only, minus some. Of 30,000 to 35,000 clones listed, about 74% are singletons. The specimen was peripheral blood. The receptors originated from a human donor in a cohort sampled during active COVID-19. Each CDR3 is given with its conserved first and last residue. Fields, in order: V gene, CDR3 length, D gene, J gene, clone size, CDR3 DNA, CDR3 protein. D genes are given only for firm matches. The size field is filled for only some rows; it gives once, few, many or a size class.

>TRBV28|19|TRBD2|TRBJ2-7|NA
TGTGCCAGCAGTTTCCGGACGGGACTAGCGGGAGGCCGTCGGACCGAGCAGTACTTC
CASSFRTGLAGGRRTEQYF
>TRBV19|13|NA|TRBJ1-1|NA
TGTGCCAGTAGTATGGGACAACTCACTGAAGCTTTCTTT
CASSMGQLTEAFF
>TRBV7-8|16|NA|TRBJ1-6|few
TGTGCCAGCAGCTTATTGCCCGGGAGGAATAATTCACCCCTCCACTTT
CASSLLPGRNNSPLHF
>TRBV5-1|17|TRBD1|TRBJ1-5|NA
TGCGCCACCTACAAAGGGACAGGGGAAGTTAGCAATCAGCCCCAGCATTTT
CATYKGTGEVSNQPQHF
>TRBV19|13|NA|TRBJ1-1|NA
TGTGCCAGTAGTCCGGAGATGAACACTGAAGCTTTCTTT
CASSPEMNTEAFF
>TRBV9|13|NA|TRBJ2-1|NA
TGTGCCAGCAGCATAGGAGTGACTGGTGAGCAGTTCTTC
CASSIGVTGEQFF
>TRBV5-1|17|TRBD2|TRBJ2-3|NA
TGCGCCAGCAGCTTGGACGGGCGCGGGGGGGAATCAGATACGCAGTATTTT
CASSLDGRGGESDTQYF
>TRBV7-6|14|NA|TRBJ2-3|NA
TGTGCCAGCAGCTTAGAACAGTACACAGATACGCAGTATTTT
CASSLEQYTDTQYF
>TRBV19|14|NA|TRBJ1-4|few
TGTGCCAGTCGTGTGACAGGAACTAATGAAAAACTGTTTTTT
CASRVTGTNEKLFF
>TRBV5-4|12|NA|TRBJ1-4|NA
TGTGCCAGCAGCTTGCGGGATGAAAAACTGTTTTTT
CASSLRDEKLFF
>TRBV28|14|TRBD1|TRBJ2-7|NA
TGTGCCAGCAGTTGGCCAGGGGGCACCTACGAGCAGTACTTC
CASSWPGGTYEQYF